This T cell receptor beta chain was profiled in a study of metastatic and nonmetastatic thyroid tumors. Findings of the study overall: Compared with benign nodules, malignant thyroid tumors were reported to have significantly higher TCR beta diversity in both blood and tumor.

Each patient went into thyroid surgery without having received any treatment. Concerning this clone: Its cognate antigen is unknown. At the DNA level, this CDR3 is encoded by other sequences in the same sample as well.

The CDR3 length is 14 residues. V was shortened by 3 bases and J by 2 bases, with 13 bases between the two germline ends. Per germline, CDR1 DFQATT and CDR2 SNEGSKA (reference sequence). Per the original methods: To classify distant metastasis in papillary thyroid cancer, a model was built from CDR3 differences across clinicopathological groups. TCRdb redid the clone calls on the PCR reads using MiXCR. These V and J calls are TCRdb output, not the study's own analysis. The data contain some 21,000 clones, 22% of them singletons. This sequence was found in a female donor with papillary thyroid cancer or a benign thyroid nodule (not recorded which). Some clones in this sample may be carry-over from other donors' samples. This chain connects TRBV20-1 to TRBJ1-2; D possibly corresponds to TRBD1 (6 bases). The specimen was tumor tissue. CDR3 loop: CSARGGTGNYGYTF. The CDR3, as DNA: TGCAGTGCTAGGGGAGGTACAGGGAACTATGGCTACACCTTC.